This T cell receptor (beta chain) was retrieved from a study of tumor and adjacent non-tumor tissue in lung cancer. General study results and limits: Tumor repertoires had a smaller top 100 clone share than normal lung.

Three rounds of nested PCR, following a modified ARM-PCR protocol, produced the TCRbeta library. TCRdb analysed the multiplex PCR reads with MiXCR anew, one entry per CDR3 protein. The sample yields around 70,000 distinct CDR3 sequences, less than 80% seen once. The CDR3 length is 12 residues, termini included. Germline V gene data show CDR1 as MNHNS and CDR2 as SASEGT. The template was RNA from unsorted bulk tissue. Notes on this clonotype: What it binds is unknown. The final CDR3 position lacks the conserved phenylalanine or tryptophan, pointing to a likely read error. Because the CDR3's place on the DNA is in doubt, the DNA is left out and the CDR3 is given as listed by TCRdb.

This rearrangement joins TRBV6-1 to TRBJ2-1. Sequenced: lung tumor tissue. The clonotype originates from a man between 60 and 75 years old with non-small cell lung cancer. The CDR3 loop reads CPISGRLNEQFL.